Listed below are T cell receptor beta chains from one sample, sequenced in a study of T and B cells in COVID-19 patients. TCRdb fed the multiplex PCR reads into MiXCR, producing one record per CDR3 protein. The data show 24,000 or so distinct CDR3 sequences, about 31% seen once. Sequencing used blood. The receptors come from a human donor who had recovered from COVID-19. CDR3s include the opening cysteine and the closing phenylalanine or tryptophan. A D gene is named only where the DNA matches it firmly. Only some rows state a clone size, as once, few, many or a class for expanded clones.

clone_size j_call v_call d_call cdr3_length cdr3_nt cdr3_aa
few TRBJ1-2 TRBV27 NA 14 TGTGCCAGCAGTATCACCAGGGGAGTAGGTGGCTACACCTTC CASSITRGVGGYTF
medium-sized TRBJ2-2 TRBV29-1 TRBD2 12 TGCAGCGGGGGGGGTCGAACCGGGGAGCTGTTTTTT CSGGGRTGELFF
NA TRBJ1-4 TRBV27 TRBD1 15 TGTGCCAGCAGTACTCGGGACAGGGTTAATGAAAAACTGTTTTTT CASSTRDRVNEKLFF
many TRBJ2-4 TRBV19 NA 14 TGTGCCAGTAGTATTCCAGCGGAAGTAAACATTCAGTACTTC CASSIPAEVNIQYF
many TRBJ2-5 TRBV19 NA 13 TGTGCCAGTGCCGACAGATCTCAAGAGACCCAGTACTTC CASADRSQETQYF
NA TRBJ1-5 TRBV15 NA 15 TGTGCCACCAGCCGGACAGCTTTTAGCAATCAGCCCCAGCATTTT CATSRTAFSNQPQHF
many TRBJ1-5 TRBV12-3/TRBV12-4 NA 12 TGTGCCAGCAGTTCGGGAGATCAGCCCCAGCATTTT CASSSGDQPQHF
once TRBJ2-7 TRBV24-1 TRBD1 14 TGTGCCATTAGTGATCCCGGACAGGGGTACGAGCAGTACTTC CAISDPGQGYEQYF
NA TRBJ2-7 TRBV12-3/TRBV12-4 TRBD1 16 TGTGCCAGCACTATTGCAACCGGGACAGATACCTACGAGCAGTACTTC CASTIATGTDTYEQYF
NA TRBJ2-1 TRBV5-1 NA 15 TGCGCCAGCAGTAAACGGACGGGGGACCTATTCGATCCGTTCTTC CASSKRTGDLFDPFF
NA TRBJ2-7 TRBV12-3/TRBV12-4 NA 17 TGTGCCAGCAGTCCGGCCTACTCGACAATAGGCTCCTACGAGCAGTACTTC CASSPAYSTIGSYEQYF
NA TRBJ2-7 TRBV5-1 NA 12 TGCGCCAGCAGCTCCCCCGACACGCACAAGTACTTC CASSSPDTHKYF
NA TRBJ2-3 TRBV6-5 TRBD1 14 TGTGCCAGCAGTGACGGGACAGGGGCAGATACGCAGTATTTT CASSDGTGADTQYF
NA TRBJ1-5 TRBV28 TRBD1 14 TGTGCCAGCAACTCCGCGACAGGGACCAGCCCCCAGCATTTT CASNSATGTSPQHF
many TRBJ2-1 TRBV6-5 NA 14 TGTGCCAGCAGTTACTTTCAGGCGGGCAATGAGCAGTTCTTC CASSYFQAGNEQFF
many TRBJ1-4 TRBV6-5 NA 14 TGTGCCAGCAGCCGATTCGGGACGCTTGAAAAACTGTTTTTT CASSRFGTLEKLFF
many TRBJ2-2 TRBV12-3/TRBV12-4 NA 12 TGTGCCAGCAGTGACGGGGCCGGGGAGCTGTTTTTT CASSDGAGELFF
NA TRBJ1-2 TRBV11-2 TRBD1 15 TGTGCCAGCAGCTTAGGGGACAGTCCCTCTTGGGGCTACACCTTC CASSLGDSPSWGYTF
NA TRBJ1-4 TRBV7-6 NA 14 TGTGCCAGCAGCTTCGCCACAACTAATGAAAAACTGTTTTTT CASSFATTNEKLFF
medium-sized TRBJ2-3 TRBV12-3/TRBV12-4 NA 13 TGTGCCAGCAGTCCCACTAGCCCAGATACGCAGTATTTT CASSPTSPDTQYF
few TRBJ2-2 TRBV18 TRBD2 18 TGTGCCAGCTCACCTTTCGGACTAGCGGGAGGGAGTACCGGGGAGCTGTTTTTT CASSPFGLAGGSTGELFF
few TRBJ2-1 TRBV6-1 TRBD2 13 TGTGCCAGCAGTGCCCGGGGGGGGTATGAGCAGTTCTTC CASSARGGYEQFF
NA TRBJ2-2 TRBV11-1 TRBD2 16 TGTGCCAGCAGCTTATCGGGCGGGGGGGGATCCGGGGAGCTGTTTTTT CASSLSGGGGSGELFF
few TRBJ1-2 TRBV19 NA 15 TGTGCCAGTAGTATAGTAGGAGGGAGCTGGTACGGCTACACCTTC CASSIVGGSWYGYTF
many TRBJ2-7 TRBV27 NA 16 TGTGCCAGCAGTTTACGATTGAGGACAGAGGGGGACGAGCAGTACTTC CASSLRLRTEGDEQYF
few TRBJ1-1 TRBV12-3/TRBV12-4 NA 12 TGTGCCAGCAGTTTAGGGACGGGGGAAGCTTTCTTT CASSLGTGEAFF
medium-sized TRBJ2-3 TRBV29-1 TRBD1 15 TGCAGCGTAATCCGGGACAGGGGCCCAACAGATACGCAGTATTTT CSVIRDRGPTDTQYF
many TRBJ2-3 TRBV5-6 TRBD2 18 TGTGCCAGCAGCTTGGTAGTGGGACTAGCGGAGAGCACAGATACGCAGTATTTT CASSLVVGLAESTDTQYF
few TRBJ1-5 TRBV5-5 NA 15 TGTGCCAGCAGCAAAGGACAGCCCGGTGATCAGCCCCAGCATTTT CASSKGQPGDQPQHF
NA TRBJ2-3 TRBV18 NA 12 TGTGCCAGCTCACAAGACCGAGATACGCAGTATTTT CASSQDRDTQYF
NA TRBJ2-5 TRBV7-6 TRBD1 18 TGTGCCAGCAGCTCTAATGCTATCGACAGGGGCGGCGAGGAGACCCAGTACTTC CASSSNAIDRGGEETQYF
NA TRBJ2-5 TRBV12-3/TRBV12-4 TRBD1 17 TGTGCCACCAGTGACACCCGGGACAGGGGCTTCCAAGAGACCCAGTACTTC CATSDTRDRGFQETQYF
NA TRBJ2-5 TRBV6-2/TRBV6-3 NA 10 TGTGCCAGCAGACGAGAGACCCAGTACTTC CASRRETQYF
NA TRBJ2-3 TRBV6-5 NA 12 TGTGCCAGCAGTGAAGCGTCTAATACGCAGTATTTT CASSEASNTQYF
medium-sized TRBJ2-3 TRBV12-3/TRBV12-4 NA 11 TGTGCCAGCAGTTTTTCCGATACGCAGTATTTT CASSFSDTQYF
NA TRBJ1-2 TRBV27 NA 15 TGTGCCAGCAGTACCGCAAGGGGAGGGAGTCATGGCTACACCTTC CASSTARGGSHGYTF
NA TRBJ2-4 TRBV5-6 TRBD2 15 TGTGCCAGCAGTCCTACTAGCGGGGGGGTGGACATTCAGTACTTC CASSPTSGGVDIQYF
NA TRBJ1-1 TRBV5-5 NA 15 TGTGCCAGCAGCTTGGGTCCGGGGGGGTACACTGAAGCTTTCTTT CASSLGPGGYTEAFF
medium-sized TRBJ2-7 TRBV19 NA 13 TGTGCCAGTAGTATAGACAGAGCCTACGAGCAGTACTTC CASSIDRAYEQYF
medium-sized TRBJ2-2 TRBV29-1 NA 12 TGCAGCGTTGGATCGAACACCGGGGAGCTGTTTTTT CSVGSNTGELFF